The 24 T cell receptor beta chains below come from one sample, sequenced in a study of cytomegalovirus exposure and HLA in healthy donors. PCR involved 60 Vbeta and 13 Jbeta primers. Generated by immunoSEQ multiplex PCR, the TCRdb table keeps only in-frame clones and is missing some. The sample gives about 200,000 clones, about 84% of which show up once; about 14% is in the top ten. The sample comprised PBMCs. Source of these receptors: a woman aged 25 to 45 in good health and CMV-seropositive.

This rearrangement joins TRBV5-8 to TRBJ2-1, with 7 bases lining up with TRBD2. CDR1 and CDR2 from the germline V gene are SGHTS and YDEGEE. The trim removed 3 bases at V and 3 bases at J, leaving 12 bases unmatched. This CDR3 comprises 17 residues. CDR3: CASSWGREEAFYNEQFF. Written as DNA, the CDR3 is TGTGCCAGCAGCTGGGGACGGGAGGAAGCCTTCTACAATGAGCAGTTCTTC.

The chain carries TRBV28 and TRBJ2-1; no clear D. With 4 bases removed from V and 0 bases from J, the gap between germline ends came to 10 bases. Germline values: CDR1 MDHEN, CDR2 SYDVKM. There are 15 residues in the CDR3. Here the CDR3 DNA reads TGTGCCAGCAGTTCCCAACCCAGCTCCTACAATGAGCAGTTCTTC. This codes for CASSSQPSSYNEQFF.

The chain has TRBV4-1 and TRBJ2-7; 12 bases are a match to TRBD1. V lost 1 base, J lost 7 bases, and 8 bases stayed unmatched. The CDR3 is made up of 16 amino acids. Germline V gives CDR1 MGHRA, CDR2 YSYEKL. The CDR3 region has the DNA TGCGCCAGCAGCCAAGTGGGACAGGGGGCGCTCGGTGAGCAGTACTTC. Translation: CASSQVGQGALGEQYF.

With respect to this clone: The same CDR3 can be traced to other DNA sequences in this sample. CDR3: CASRSSGSSYEQYF. In nucleotides, the CDR3 is TGTGCCAGCAGGTCCAGCGGGAGTAGCTACGAGCAGTACTTC. The chain joins TRBV6-5 to TRBJ2-7; 8 bases match TRBD2. J lost 3 bases, V lost 6 bases, and 7 bases had no gene match. CDR1 and CDR2 from the germline V gene are MNHEY and SVGAGI. The CDR3 consists of 14 residues.

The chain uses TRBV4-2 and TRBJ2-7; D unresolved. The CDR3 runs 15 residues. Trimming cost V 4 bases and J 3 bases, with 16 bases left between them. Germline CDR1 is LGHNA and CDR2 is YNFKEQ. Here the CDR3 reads CASSPAGSQSYEQYF. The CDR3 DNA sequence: TGTGCCAGCAGCCCAGCCGGGTCCCAGAGCTACGAGCAGTACTTC.

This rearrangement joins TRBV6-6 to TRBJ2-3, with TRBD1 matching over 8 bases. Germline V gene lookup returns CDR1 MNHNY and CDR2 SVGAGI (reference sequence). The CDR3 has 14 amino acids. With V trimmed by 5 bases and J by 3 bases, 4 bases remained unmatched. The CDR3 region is CASSTRQGTDTQYF. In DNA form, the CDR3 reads TGTGCCAGCAGTACCCGACAGGGGACAGATACGCAGTATTTT.

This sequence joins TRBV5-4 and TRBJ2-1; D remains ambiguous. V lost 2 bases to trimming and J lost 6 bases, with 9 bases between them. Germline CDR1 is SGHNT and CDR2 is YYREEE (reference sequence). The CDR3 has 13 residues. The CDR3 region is CASSLIASNEQFF. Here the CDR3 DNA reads TGTGCCAGCAGCTTAATAGCAAGCAATGAGCAGTTCTTC.

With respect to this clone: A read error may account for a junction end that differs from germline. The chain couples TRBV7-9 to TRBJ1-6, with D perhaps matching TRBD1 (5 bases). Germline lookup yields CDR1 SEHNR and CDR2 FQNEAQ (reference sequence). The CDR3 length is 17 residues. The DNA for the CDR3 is TGTTCCAGCAGCCTCCGGGAAGGGGACTCGTATAATTCACCCCTCCACTTT. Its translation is CSSSLREGDSYNSPLHF.

The CDR3 sequence is CASSVSGRRLANTGELFF. Written as DNA, the CDR3 is TGTGCCAGCAGCGTCAGCGGGAGGCGACTCGCGAACACCGGGGAGCTGTTTTTT. The V call is TRBV7-9, the J call TRBJ2-2, with TRBD2 matching over 9 bases. The V and J ends lost 5 bases and 0 bases, in that order; junction bases with no gene match: 10. The V gene's germline CDR1 is SEHNR and CDR2 FQNEAQ (reference sequence). The CDR3 has 18 residues.

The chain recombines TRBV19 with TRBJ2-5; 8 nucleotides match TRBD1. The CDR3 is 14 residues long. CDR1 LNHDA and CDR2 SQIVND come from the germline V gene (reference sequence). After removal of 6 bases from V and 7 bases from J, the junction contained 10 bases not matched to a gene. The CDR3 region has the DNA TGTGCCAGTAGCGGACAGGGAGGTAGCAGGACCCAGTACTTC. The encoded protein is CASSGQGGSRTQYF.

This CDR3 reads CASSYTGSQETQYF. CDR3 bases: TGTGCCAGCAGTTATACAGGCTCTCAAGAGACCCAGTACTTC. The rearrangement links TRBV2 to TRBJ2-5; possibly TRBD1 for D (5 bases). Germline V gene data show CDR1 as SNHLY and CDR2 as FYNNEI. Trimming shortened V by 5 bases and J by 2 bases, and 12 bases separated the two germline ends. CDR3 length equals 14 residues.

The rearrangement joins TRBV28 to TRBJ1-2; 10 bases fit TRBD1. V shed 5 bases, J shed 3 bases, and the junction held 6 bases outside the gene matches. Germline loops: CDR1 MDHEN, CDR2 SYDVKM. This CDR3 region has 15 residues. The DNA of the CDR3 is TGTGCCAGCAGTCTTCGACAGGGGGCTTACTATGGCTACACCTTC. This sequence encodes CASSLRQGAYYGYTF.

The CDR3 coding sequence is TGCGCCAGCAGCCTCGGGGAGTCGGGGGCAGATACGCAGTATTTT. Translating gives CASSLGESGADTQYF. This chain connects TRBV4-3 to TRBJ2-3, with D possibly matching TRBD2 (6 bases). Germline CDR1 reads LGHNA; CDR2 reads YSLEER. The CDR3 totals 15 residues. V lost 4 bases and J 4 bases, leaving 15 bases between the germline ends.

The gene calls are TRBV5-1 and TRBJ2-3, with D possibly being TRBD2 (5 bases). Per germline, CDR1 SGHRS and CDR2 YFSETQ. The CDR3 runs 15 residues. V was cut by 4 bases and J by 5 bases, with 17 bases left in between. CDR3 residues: CASSRVPGSGDTQYF. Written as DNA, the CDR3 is TGCGCCAGCAGCAGGGTCCCGGGGTCGGGAGATACGCAGTATTTT.

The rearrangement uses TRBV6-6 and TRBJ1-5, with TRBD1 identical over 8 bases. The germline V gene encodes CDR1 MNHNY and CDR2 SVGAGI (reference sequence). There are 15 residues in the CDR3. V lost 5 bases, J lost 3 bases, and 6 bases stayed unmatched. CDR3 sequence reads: CASSLGTGLNQPQHF. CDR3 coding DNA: TGTGCCAGCAGTCTCGGGACAGGCCTCAATCAGCCCCAGCATTTT.

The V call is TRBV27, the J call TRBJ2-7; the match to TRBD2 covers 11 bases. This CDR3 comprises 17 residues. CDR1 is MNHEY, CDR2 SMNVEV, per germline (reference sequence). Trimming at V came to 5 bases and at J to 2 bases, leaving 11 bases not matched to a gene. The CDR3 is CASSLYRLAGKTYEQYF. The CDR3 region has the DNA TGTGCCAGCAGTCTCTACCGACTAGCGGGGAAAACCTACGAGCAGTACTTC.

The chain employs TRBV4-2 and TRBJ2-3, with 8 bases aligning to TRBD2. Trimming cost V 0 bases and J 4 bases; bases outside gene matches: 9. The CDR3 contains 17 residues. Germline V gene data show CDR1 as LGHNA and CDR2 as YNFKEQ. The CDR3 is CASSQDPRGGVADTQYF. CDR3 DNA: TGTGCCAGCAGCCAAGATCCACGGGGGGGGGTCGCAGATACGCAGTATTTT.

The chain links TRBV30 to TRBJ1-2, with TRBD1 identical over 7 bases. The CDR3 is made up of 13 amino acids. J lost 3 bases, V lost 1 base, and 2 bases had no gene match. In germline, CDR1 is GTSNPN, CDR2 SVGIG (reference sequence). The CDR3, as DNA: TGTGCCTGGAGTGAAGGGACAGACTATGGCTACACCTTC. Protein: CAWSEGTDYGYTF.

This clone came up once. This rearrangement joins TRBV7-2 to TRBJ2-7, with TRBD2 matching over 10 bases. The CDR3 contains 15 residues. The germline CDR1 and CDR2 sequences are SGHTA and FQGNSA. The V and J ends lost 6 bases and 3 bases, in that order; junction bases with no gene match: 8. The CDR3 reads CASRQLAGQHYEQYF. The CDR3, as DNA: TGTGCCAGCAGGCAACTAGCGGGACAACACTACGAGCAGTACTTC.

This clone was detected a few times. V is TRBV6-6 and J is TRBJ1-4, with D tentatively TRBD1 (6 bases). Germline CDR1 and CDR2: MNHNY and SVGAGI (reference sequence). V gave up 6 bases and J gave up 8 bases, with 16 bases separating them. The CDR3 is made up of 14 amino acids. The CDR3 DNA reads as TGTGCCAGCAGGGAACACAGGGAGGGGGAAAAACTGTTTTTT. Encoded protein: CASREHREGEKLFF.

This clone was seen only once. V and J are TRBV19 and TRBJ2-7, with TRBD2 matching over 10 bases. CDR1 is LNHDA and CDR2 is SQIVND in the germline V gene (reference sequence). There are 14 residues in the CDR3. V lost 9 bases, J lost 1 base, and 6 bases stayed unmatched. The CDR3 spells CASGVAGGSYEQYF. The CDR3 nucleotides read TGTGCCAGCGGAGTAGCGGGGGGATCCTACGAGCAGTACTTC.

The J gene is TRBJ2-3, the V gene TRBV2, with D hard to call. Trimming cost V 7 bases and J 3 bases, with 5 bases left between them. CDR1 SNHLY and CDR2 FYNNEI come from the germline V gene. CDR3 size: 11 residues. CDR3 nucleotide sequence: TGTGCCAGCACCCGTACAGATACGCAGTATTTT. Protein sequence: CASTRTDTQYF.

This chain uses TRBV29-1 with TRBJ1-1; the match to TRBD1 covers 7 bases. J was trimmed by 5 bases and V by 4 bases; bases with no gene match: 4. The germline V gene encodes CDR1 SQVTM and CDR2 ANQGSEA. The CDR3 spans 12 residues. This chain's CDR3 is CSVVDRATEAFF. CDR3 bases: TGCAGCGTTGTCGACAGGGCAACTGAAGCTTTCTTT.

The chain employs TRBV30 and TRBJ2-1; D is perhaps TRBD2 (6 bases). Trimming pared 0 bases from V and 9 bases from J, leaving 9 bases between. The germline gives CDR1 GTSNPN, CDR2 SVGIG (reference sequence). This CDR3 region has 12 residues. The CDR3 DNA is TGTGCCTGGAGTGTACTGGGGGGTGAGCAGTTCTTC. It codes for CAWSVLGGEQFF.